A single sample gave rise to the 30 T cell receptor beta chains below, sequenced in a study of blood T cell repertoires in COVID-19. Produced via immunoSEQ multiplex PCR; TCRdb's table is partial and in-frame only. The table lists about 460,000 clones, approximately 86% of them singletons, with 6.5% to 8.5% in the top ten. The sequencing input was PBMCs or T cells enriched from blood (not recorded which). The receptors were sampled from a woman in her fifties or sixties who had recovered from COVID-19.

V and J are TRBV15 and TRBJ1-5; 9 nucleotides match TRBD1. CDR1 is LNHNV and CDR2 is YYDKDF in the germline V gene (reference sequence). J lost 5 bases, V lost 2 bases, and 4 bases had no gene match. The CDR3 has 15 residues. The CDR3 nucleotides are TGTGCCACCAGCAGAACCACAGGGGGCTATCAGCCCCAGCATTTT. This sequence encodes CATSRTTGGYQPQHF.

On this clone itself: Other DNA sequences in this specimen translate into the identical CDR3. The CDR3 DNA sequence: TGCAGCGTCAAAACAGGGGGGACTGAAGCTTTCTTT. Translating it yields CSVKTGGTEAFF. The V gene is TRBV29-1, the J gene TRBJ1-1; 8 bases align to TRBD1. This CDR3 contains 12 residues. Trimming took 6 bases from V and 5 from J; bases not matched to a gene: 5. Germline V lookup: CDR1 SQVTM, CDR2 ANQGSEA.

J is TRBJ2-1 and V is TRBV5-1; tentative D call: TRBD1 (6 bases). V lost 7 bases and J lost 5, with 28 bases in between. CDR1 is SGHRS, CDR2 YFSETQ, per germline. This CDR3 has 18 residues. The CDR3 region has the DNA TGCGCCAGCCAACAGGGCGGTTTTCCCTTGTCAGGCAACAATGAGCAGTTCTTC. Translation: CASQQGGFPLSGNNEQFF. The variable domain in full, with the rest retrieved from reference TRBV5-1 and TRBJ2-1, is KAGVTQTPRYLIKTRGQQVTLSCSPISGHRSVSWYQQTPGQGLQFLFEYFSETQRNKGNFPGRFSGRQFSNSRSEMNVSTLELGDSALYLCASQQGGFPLSGNNEQFFGPGTRLTVL.

V is TRBV30 and J is TRBJ2-1; 7 bases map to TRBD1. The germline gives CDR1 GTSNPN, CDR2 SVGIG (reference sequence). Unmatched junction bases numbered 8, after V lost 3 bases and J lost 9 bases. This CDR3 spans 13 amino acids. The CDR3 is CAWSGQARGEQFF. CDR3 nucleotides: TGTGCCTGGAGCGGACAGGCGAGGGGTGAGCAGTTCTTC.

The rearrangement joins TRBV5-8 to TRBJ1-6; TRBD1 agrees at 7 bases. Germline assignment: CDR1 SGHTS and CDR2 YDEGEE. The CDR3 loop spans 16 amino acids. The junction had 12 bases not matched to a gene; V was cut back by 2 bases and J by 10 bases. DNA for the CDR3: TGTGCCAGCAGCTTAGCGGGAGGGGGCCCGCGATCACCCCTCCACTTT. Amino acids: CASSLAGGGPRSPLHF.

This clone was observed once. The gene calls are TRBV19 and TRBJ2-1, with 8 positions matching TRBD2. CDR3 length: 16 residues. Germline CDR1 LNHDA, CDR2 SQIVND (reference sequence). J gave up 6 bases and V 2 bases, and 9 bases lay outside the gene matches. CDR3 sequence reads: CASSIPGGLRINEQFF. CDR3 nucleotide sequence: TGTGCCAGTAGTATACCGGGGGGGCTACGAATCAATGAGCAGTTCTTC.

This clone was found once. The rearrangement links TRBV27 to TRBJ2-4; maybe TRBD1 (6 bases). The length of the CDR3 is 14 residues. Deletions cut 2 bases from V and 5 bases from J, with 10 bases between. Germline values: CDR1 MNHEY, CDR2 SMNVEV (reference sequence). CDR3 sequence reads: CASSLPGHQNIQYF. The CDR3 DNA reads as TGTGCCAGCAGTTTACCGGGACACCAAAACATTCAGTACTTC.

Comments on this clone: Other DNA sequences within the sample encode an identical CDR3. In nucleotides, the CDR3 is TGTGCCAGCAGCGTCCGGGACAGGGGTACCGGGGAGCTGTTTTTT. It yields the protein CASSVRDRGTGELFF. This chain joins TRBV7-2 and TRBJ2-2, with 10 bases lining up with TRBD1. Germline CDR1 reads SGHTA; CDR2 reads FQGNSA. The CDR3 runs to 15 residues. V lost 5 bases and J lost 5; bases outside the gene matches: 5.

J is TRBJ2-1 and V is TRBV5-4, with 13 positions matching TRBD2. Germline V gene lookup returns CDR1 SGHNT and CDR2 YYREEE (reference sequence). Trimming removed 5 bases from V and 4 bases from J; junction bases left unmatched: 6. The CDR3 has 16 amino acids. The CDR3 coding sequence is TGTGCCAGCAGTCCCAGGACTAGCGGGGGATACAATGAGCAGTTCTTC. It is translated as CASSPRTSGGYNEQFF.

This chain's CDR3 is CATSAGTLGGYTF. The DNA of the CDR3 is TGTGCCACCAGTGCCGGGACACTAGGCGGCTACACCTTC. The chain is built from TRBV24-1 and TRBJ1-2, with TRBD1 as a possible D gene (6 bases). Trimming took off 5 bases at V and 8 bases at J, with 14 bases between the two ends. The CDR3 runs to 13 residues. Germline V gene lookup returns CDR1 KGHDR and CDR2 SFDVKD.

This clone showed up just once. The chain joins TRBV5-1 to TRBJ1-1; TRBD1 aligns across 9 bases. V shed 0 bases and J 5 bases; nucleotides not matched to a gene: 11. The length of the CDR3 is 17 residues. Germline assignment: CDR1 SGHRS and CDR2 YFSETQ. The CDR3 region is CASSLGVGTGRGTEAFF. The CDR3 DNA reads TGCGCCAGCAGCTTGGGAGTGGGGACAGGGAGAGGAACTGAAGCTTTCTTT.

This sequence joins TRBV19 and TRBJ1-1; D not certain. The CDR3 runs to 11 residues. V was cut by 7 bases and J by 11 bases, with 14 bases left in between. Germline CDR1 is LNHDA and CDR2 is SQIVND (reference sequence). CDR3 DNA: TGTGCCAGTAAGGGCGGGCCTGGGGCTTTCTTT. Translated, it gives CASKGGPGAFF. The variable domain in full, completed from reference TRBV19 and TRBJ1-1, reads DGGITQSPKYLFRKEGQNVTLSCEQNLNHDAMYWYRQDPGQGLRLIYYSQIVNDFQKGDIAEGYSVSREKKESFPLTVTSAQKNPTAFYLCASKGGPGAFFGQGTRLTVV.

The rearrangement uses TRBV2 and TRBJ1-1, with a tentative D call TRBD1 (5 bases). V lost 2 bases, J lost 4 bases, and 14 bases lay in between. The germline V gene encodes CDR1 SNHLY and CDR2 FYNNEI. The CDR3 is 15 residues long. CDR3 nucleotide sequence: TGTGCCAGCAGTGAACAGGGTGGTGGGATCACTGAAGCTTTCTTT. Translated, it gives CASSEQGGGITEAFF.

V usage is TRBV5-6 and J usage is TRBJ2-3; possibly TRBD1 for D (5 bases). The ends were cut back, 3 bases at V and 6 bases at J, with 11 bases in the middle. Germline V lookup: CDR1 SGHDT, CDR2 YYEEEE. The CDR3 extends over 13 amino acids. The CDR3 DNA reads as TGTGCCAGCAGCTGGCAGGGTTCGGATACGCAGTATTTT. Translating gives CASSWQGSDTQYF.

Only a few counts were recorded for this clone. The gene calls are TRBV12-3 or TRBV12-4 and TRBJ1-1; D remains ambiguous. The CDR3 sequence is 13 residues long. Trimming cost V 6 bases and J 4 bases, with 12 bases left between them. Here the CDR3 reads CASSRGVFTEAFF. The CDR3 bases are TGTGCCAGCAGCCGCGGGGTTTTCACTGAAGCTTTCTTT.

This clone was seen only a few times. This sequence joins TRBV2 and TRBJ1-1; no clear D. This CDR3 region has 15 residues. Germline V gives CDR1 SNHLY, CDR2 FYNNEI. Trimming took off 0 bases at V and 7 bases at J, with 15 bases between the two ends. CDR3 bases: TGTGCCAGCAGTGAAGCGCGCCCAGGAGAGGGTGAAGCTTTCTTT. Translation gives CASSEARPGEGEAFF.

The CDR3 is CASSLRAGNYGYTF. CDR3 coding DNA: TGTGCCAGCAGTTTAAGAGCGGGGAACTATGGCTACACCTTC. The chain recombines TRBV27 with TRBJ1-2; no clear D gene. The CDR3 is made up of 14 amino acids. V lost 2 bases and J 2 bases, leaving 9 bases between the germline ends. The V gene's germline CDR1 is MNHEY and CDR2 SMNVEV (reference sequence).

J is TRBJ2-2 and V is TRBV15; 10 nucleotides align to TRBD1. The trim removed 0 bases at V and 6 bases at J, leaving 4 bases unmatched. Per germline, CDR1 LNHNV and CDR2 YYDKDF (reference sequence). CDR3 size: 16 residues. Here the CDR3 reads CATSRDRGTGAGELFF. As DNA, the CDR3 is TGTGCCACCAGCAGAGATCGTGGGACAGGGGCCGGGGAGCTGTTTTTT.

V and J are TRBV19 and TRBJ1-5; D remains ambiguous. Germline lookup yields CDR1 LNHDA and CDR2 SQIVND (reference sequence). Trimming cost V 2 bases and J 5 bases, with 10 bases left between them. The CDR3 totals 14 residues. CDR3 amino acids: CASSIPANYQPQHF. In DNA form, the CDR3 reads TGTGCCAGTAGTATACCTGCTAACTATCAGCCCCAGCATTTT.

The chain links TRBV6-5 to TRBJ1-4; TRBD1 aligns across 9 bases. V was clipped by 5 bases and J by 8 bases; unmatched bases: 9. CDR1 and CDR2 (germline): MNHEY, SVGAGI. This CDR3 is built from 15 residues. The CDR3 sequence is CASSLTGTGLEKLFF. The CDR3 DNA is TGTGCCAGCAGTCTGACCGGGACAGGGTTGGAAAAACTGTTTTTT.

The CDR3: CASSNGVINQPQHF. CDR3 DNA: TGTGCCAGCAGCAACGGGGTTATCAATCAGCCCCAGCATTTT. The V gene is TRBV6-6, the J gene TRBJ1-5; no clear D. Trimming took 6 bases from V and 3 from J, leaving 12 bases between them. Germline V gene data show CDR1 as MNHNY and CDR2 as SVGAGI (reference sequence). The CDR3 contains 14 residues.

Only a few counts were recorded for this clone. The chain combines TRBV9 with TRBJ1-2, with D possibly being TRBD1 (5 bases). CDR1 is SGDLS, CDR2 YYNGEE, per germline. Trimming removed 4 bases from V and 7 bases from J, with 14 bases in between. This CDR3 region has 13 residues. This CDR3 is CASSTPPGLGYTF. CDR3 nucleotide sequence: TGTGCCAGCAGCACCCCGCCGGGACTTGGCTACACCTTC.

This clone was seen only a few times. The chain has TRBV15 and TRBJ2-7; D is perhaps TRBD1 (5 bases). Trimming cost V 0 bases and J 5 bases, with 14 bases left between them. The CDR3 length is 15 residues. Germline CDR1 reads LNHNV; CDR2 reads YYDKDF (reference sequence). CDR3 nucleotide sequence: TGTGCCACCAGCAGAGATCAGCAGGGATTACACGAGCAGTACTTC. Protein sequence: CATSRDQQGLHEQYF.

The rearrangement links TRBV2 to TRBJ1-1; possibly TRBD1 for D (5 bases). V was pared by 7 bases and J by 4 bases, with 13 bases between. CDR3 size: 13 residues. CDR1 is SNHLY and CDR2 is FYNNEI in the germline V gene. CDR3 protein: CASNDGGSTEAFF. The DNA of the CDR3 is TGTGCCAGCAACGACGGGGGTTCCACTGAAGCTTTCTTT. The variable domain in full, with the rest retrieved from reference TRBV2 and TRBJ1-1, is EPEVTQTPSHQVTQMGQEVILRCVPISNHLYFYWYRQILGQKVEFLVSFYNNEISEKSEIFDDQFSVERPDGSNFTLKIRSTKLEDSAMYFCASNDGGSTEAFFGQGTRLTVV.

The rearrangement joins TRBV19 to TRBJ2-1; 7 bases match TRBD1. The junction had 5 bases not matched to a gene; V was cut back by 5 bases and J by 7 bases. CDR1 and CDR2 (germline): LNHDA, SQIVND (reference sequence). The CDR3 has 13 amino acids. This chain's CDR3 is CASSVTGKNEQFF. The DNA for the CDR3 is TGTGCCAGTAGTGTGACAGGGAAGAATGAGCAGTTCTTC.

The J gene is TRBJ1-4, the V gene TRBV28; TRBD1 is a possible D gene (6 bases). V gave up 2 bases and J gave up 8 bases, with 18 bases separating them. The CDR3 contains 16 residues. The germline CDR1 and CDR2 sequences are MDHEN and SYDVKM. CDR3 sequence (DNA): TGTGCCAGCAGTTTAGCCGGGGGGCGGGTTGAGGAAAAACTGTTTTTT. Translation gives CASSLAGGRVEEKLFF.

The chain couples TRBV9 to TRBJ2-6; the match to TRBD1 covers 7 bases. V shed 0 bases and J 0 bases; nucleotides not matched to a gene: 3. Germline V lookup: CDR1 SGDLS, CDR2 YYNGEE. CDR3 length: 17 residues. CDR3 sequence reads: CASSVGTGLSGANVLTF. The CDR3 DNA is TGTGCCAGCAGCGTAGGGACAGGCCTCTCTGGGGCCAACGTCCTGACTTTC.

The gene calls are TRBV21-1 and TRBJ1-4. TRBV21-1 is listed as a pseudogene. The CDR3 contains 11 residues. CDR3 sequence reads: CASISNEKLFF. CDR3 in DNA: TGTGCCAGCATCTCTAATGAAAAACTGTTTTTT.

The CDR3 DNA reads TGTGCCAGCAGCCAAGGGGGGGTGAACACTGAAGCTTTCTTT. Its protein is CASSQGGVNTEAFF. The gene calls are TRBV3-1 (or the pseudogene TRBV3-2) and TRBJ1-1, with D tentatively TRBD1 (5 bases). V lost 1 base and J lost 0, with 6 bases in between. The germline V gene has CDR1 LGHDT and CDR2 YNNKEL (reference sequence). This CDR3 is built from 14 residues.

The chain combines TRBV27 with TRBJ2-3; D uncertain. Trimming took off 5 bases at V and 1 base at J, with 10 bases between the two ends. The CDR3 extends over 14 amino acids. Germline V lookup: CDR1 MNHEY, CDR2 SMNVEV (reference sequence). The CDR3 is CASSEYVGTDTQYF. CDR3 sequence (DNA): TGTGCCAGCAGTGAGTATGTCGGCACAGATACGCAGTATTTT.